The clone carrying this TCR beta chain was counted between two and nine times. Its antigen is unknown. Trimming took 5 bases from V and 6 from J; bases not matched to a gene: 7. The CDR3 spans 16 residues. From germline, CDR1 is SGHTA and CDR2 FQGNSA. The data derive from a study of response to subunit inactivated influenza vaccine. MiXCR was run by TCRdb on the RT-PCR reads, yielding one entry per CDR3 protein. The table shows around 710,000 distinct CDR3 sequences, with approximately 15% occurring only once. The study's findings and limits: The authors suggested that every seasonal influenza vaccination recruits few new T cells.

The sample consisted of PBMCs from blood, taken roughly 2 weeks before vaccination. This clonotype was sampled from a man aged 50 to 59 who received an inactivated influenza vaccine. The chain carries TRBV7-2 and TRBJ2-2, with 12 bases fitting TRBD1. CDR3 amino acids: CASSPPGTGGPGELFF. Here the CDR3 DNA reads TGTGCCAGCAGCCCCCCCGGGACAGGGGGCCCCGGGGAGCTGTTTTTT.